This T cell receptor beta chain was documented in a study of T cell clones after liver transplantation. Across the study: Post-transplant blood was tracked for graft-donor-reactive T cell clones identified in a pre-transplant mixed lymphocyte reaction. Pre-transplant mixed lymphocyte reactions yielded third-party-reactive TCRbeta sequences as comparators for graft-donor-reactive sequences.

Broader study findings: Migration into the graft, not deletion, may explain lost graft donor-reactive T cells.

TCRdb keeps only in-frame clones here, not all; method: immunoSEQ multiplex PCR. There are roughly 73,000 clones in the sample; 80% occur only once, and about 0.6% lies in the top ten. Germline V gives CDR1 MDHEN, CDR2 SYDVKM. The V end lost 6 bases, the J end lost 3 bases, and 20 bases lay between the germline ends. The CDR3 sequence is 16 residues long. Concerning this clone: Antigen unknown.

The V gene is TRBV28, the J gene TRBJ1-1, with a tentative D call TRBD1 (6 bases). The clonotype originates from a human donor who received a liver transplant. The specimen comprised CD4+ T cells from blood, sampled before liver transplant. Here the CDR3 reads CASSLDKGDLDTEAFF. In nucleotides, the CDR3 is TGTGCCAGCAGCTTAGACAAGGGGGACTTAGACACTGAAGCTTTCTTT.